Listed below are T cell receptor beta chains from one sample, sequenced in a study of regulatory T cells in long-lasting Graves disease. One entry per CDR3 protein, called by TCRdb with MiXCR from the multiplex PCR reads. The sample records approximately 400,000 distinct CDR3 sequences, around 20% being singletons. The starting material was peripheral blood mononuclear cells (PBMCs), obtained when the disease was refractory, from a patient treated with antithyroid drugs. Receptors originate from a female donor with Graves disease. CDR3s include the opening cysteine and the closing phenylalanine or tryptophan. The D gene is left open where the match is weak. Not every row has a clone size; where given, it reads once, few, many or a size class.

17	TRBV5-5	few	TRBJ2-2	.	CASSLKPLPRGTGELFF	TGTGCCAGCAGCTTAAAACCACTACCCCGGGGGACCGGGGAGCTGTTTTTT
13	TRBV6-1	.	TRBJ2-7	TRBD2	CASQTSGTSEQYF	TGTGCCAGCCAGACTAGCGGGACGAGCGAGCAGTACTTC
11	TRBV20-1	many	TRBJ1-1	.	CSAPQNTEAFF	TGCAGTGCCCCTCAGAACACTGAAGCTTTCTTT
13	TRBV6-9	few	TRBJ1-1	TRBD1	CASSYRGRTEAFF	TGTGCCAGCAGTTACAGGGGGCGAACTGAAGCTTTCTTT
10	TRBV29-1	many	TRBJ1-2	.	CSVDTDGYTF	TGCAGCGTAGACACAGATGGCTACACCTTC
16	TRBV20-1	.	TRBJ2-3	.	CSASSPMAGTGDTQYF	TGCAGTGCTAGTTCCCCCATGGCGGGTACCGGGGATACGCAGTATTTT
14	TRBV19	.	TRBJ1-1	.	CASARDSMDTEAFF	TGTGCCAGTGCCCGGGACTCAATGGACACTGAAGCTTTCTTT
13	TRBV27	.	TRBJ2-2	.	CASSPTSTGELFF	TGTGCCAGCAGTCCAACAAGTACCGGGGAGCTGTTTTTT
20	TRBV11-2	many	TRBJ2-4	.	CASTLTTPARDRLRSGIQYF	TGTGCCAGCACCCTAACTACTCCCGCCAGGGACCGCCTCCGGTCGGGCATTCAGTACTTC
16	TRBV6-4	.	TRBJ2-7	TRBD2	CASRRLAGVGSYEQYF	TGTGCCAGCAGAAGACTAGCGGGAGTTGGGTCCTACGAGCAGTACTTC
15	TRBV6-2/TRBV6-3	many	TRBJ2-1	TRBD2	CASSYSREVRNEQFF	TGTGCCAGCAGTTACTCCCGGGAGGTCCGCAATGAGCAGTTCTTC
13	TRBV2	.	TRBJ2-3	.	CASIDPITDTQYF	TGTGCCAGCATAGATCCCATCACAGATACGCAGTATTTT
14	TRBV20-1	few	TRBJ2-7	TRBD2	CSARDKRELYEQYF	TGCAGTGCTAGAGATAAGCGGGAGCTATACGAGCAGTACTTC
15	TRBV6-4	.	TRBJ1-2	.	CASSGRRDHNYGYTF	TGTGCCAGCAGTGGTAGACGGGACCATAACTATGGCTACACCTTC
13	TRBV12-3/TRBV12-4	few	TRBJ1-3	.	CASSSGAGNTIYF	TGTGCCAGCAGTTCAGGGGCTGGAAACACCATATATTTT
17	TRBV19	.	TRBJ1-5	.	CASSMGFSGYSNQPQHF	TGTGCCAGTAGTATGGGTTTCTCGGGATATAGCAATCAGCCCCAGCATTTT
15	TRBV7-9	few	TRBJ2-5	TRBD1	CASSLAQGDQETQYF	TGTGCCAGCAGCTTAGCCCAGGGGGACCAAGAGACCCAGTACTTC
13	TRBV28	many	TRBJ1-5	.	CASSLQGGQPQHF	TGTGCCAGCAGTTTACAGGGAGGCCAGCCCCAGCATTTT
13	TRBV30	few	TRBJ1-1	.	CAWDSGVFAEAFF	TGTGCCTGGGATTCAGGGGTTTTCGCTGAAGCTTTCTTT
14	TRBV2	many	TRBJ2-7	TRBD1	CASSPGTGEFEQYF	TGTGCCAGCAGTCCCGGGACAGGGGAGTTCGAGCAGTACTTC
12	TRBV29-1	few	TRBJ1-2	TRBD1	CSVGVLGQGYTF	TGCAGCGTTGGAGTATTGGGACAGGGCTACACCTTC
13	TRBV7-2	many	TRBJ2-7	.	CASSSTWGYEQYF	TGTGCCAGCAGCTCTACCTGGGGTTACGAGCAGTACTTC
14	TRBV6-1	few	TRBJ1-1	.	CASRTSTGNTEAFF	TGTGCCAGCAGAACCTCGACAGGGAACACTGAAGCTTTCTTT
22	TRBV6-1	many	TRBJ1-1	.	CASSEARTSWGTREGMNTEAFF	TGTGCCAGCAGTGAAGCCCGAACTTCCTGGGGGACGAGAGAGGGCATGAACACTGAAGCTTTCTTT
13	TRBV19	.	TRBJ1-1	.	CASKRGANTEAFF	TGTGCCAGTAAGAGGGGTGCGAACACTGAAGCTTTCTTT
14	TRBV6-1	many	TRBJ2-5	TRBD1	CASRPGTGQETQYF	TGTGCCAGCAGACCCGGGACAGGGCAAGAGACCCAGTACTTC
14	TRBV12-3/TRBV12-4	many	TRBJ2-2	TRBD2	CASSRLAGTGELFF	TGTGCCAGCAGCAGACTAGCGGGAACCGGGGAGCTGTTTTTT
15	TRBV7-8	few	TRBJ2-2	.	CASRVAGLRTGELFF	TGTGCCAGCAGGGTGGCGGGGCTTCGCACCGGGGAGCTGTTTTTT
17	TRBV5-6	few	TRBJ2-7	TRBD2	CASSFRTSGRASYEQYF	TGTGCCAGCAGCTTCCGAACTAGCGGGAGGGCCTCCTACGAGCAGTACTTC
19	TRBV3-1	few	TRBJ2-3	TRBD2	CASSQGGLAGDHSTDTQYF	TGTGCCAGCAGCCAAGGCGGACTAGCGGGAGACCATTCCACAGATACGCAGTATTTT
17	TRBV20-1	many	TRBJ2-7	TRBD2	CSARSPSGRAVAYEQYF	TGCAGTGCTAGAAGCCCTAGCGGGAGGGCCGTCGCCTACGAGCAGTACTTC
13	TRBV20-1	few	TRBJ2-7	TRBD1	CSAKGQGVSEQYF	TGCAGTGCCAAGGGACAGGGAGTCTCCGAGCAGTACTTC
14	TRBV5-1	once	TRBJ2-1	.	CASSPAGTNHEQFF	TGCGCCAGCAGCCCCGCCGGGACCAACCATGAGCAGTTCTTC
15	TRBV7-9	few	TRBJ2-3	.	CASSPAGSIGDTQYF	TGTGCCAGCAGCCCAGCGGGTTCGATCGGGGATACGCAGTATTTT
13	TRBV5-1	once	TRBJ2-2	.	CASSAPRTGELFF	TGCGCCAGCAGCGCCCCGCGAACCGGGGAGCTGTTTTTT
15	TRBV6-1	many	TRBJ1-1	.	CASNTGRGKNTEAFF	TGTGCCAGCAATACGGGGCGCGGGAAGAACACTGAAGCTTTCTTT
15	TRBV27	many	TRBJ2-5	.	CASSSWTRDQETQYF	TGTGCCAGCAGTTCCTGGACCCGAGACCAAGAGACCCAGTACTTC
16	TRBV6-2/TRBV6-3	few	TRBJ2-4	TRBD1	CASRQSDRGPSNIQYF	TGTGCCAGCAGACAGAGCGACAGGGGGCCGTCAAACATTCAGTACTTC
11	TRBV6-1	many	TRBJ1-2	.	CASRLNYGYTF	TGTGCCAGCAGACTTAACTATGGCTACACCTTC
14	TRBV5-5	.	TRBJ2-7	TRBD1	CASSFGTAPREQYF	TGTGCCAGCAGCTTTGGGACAGCCCCTAGGGAGCAGTACTTC
16	TRBV7-2	.	TRBJ2-3	.	CASSTVGISVTDTQYF	TGTGCCAGCAGCACAGTCGGTATAAGCGTCACAGATACGCAGTATTTT
13	TRBV7-9	many	TRBJ2-7	.	CASSLEQIYEQYF	TGTGCCAGCAGCTTAGAACAGATCTACGAGCAGTACTTC
14	TRBV20-1	many	TRBJ2-5	TRBD1	CSALTGARVETQYF	TGCAGTGCCTTAACAGGGGCGAGAGTTGAGACCCAGTACTTC
15	TRBV9	many	TRBJ2-7	TRBD2	CASSVVVRERLEQYF	TGTGCCAGCAGCGTAGTGGTGCGGGAGAGGCTTGAGCAGTACTTC
14	TRBV5-1	.	TRBJ2-3	.	CASTPGASTDTQYF	TGCGCCAGCACCCCGGGGGCAAGCACAGATACGCAGTATTTT
14	TRBV18	.	TRBJ1-2	.	CASSPNREVGGYTF	TGTGCCAGCTCACCAAACAGGGAGGTTGGTGGCTACACCTTC
19	TRBV6-5	few	TRBJ1-1	.	CASSYIFSRGQRAGTEAFF	TGTGCCAGCAGTTATATTTTCAGTCGAGGACAGAGGGCGGGCACTGAAGCTTTCTTT
16	TRBV9	few	TRBJ2-6	TRBD2	CASSVRGGPGANVLTF	TGTGCCAGCAGCGTAAGGGGAGGGCCTGGGGCCAACGTCCTGACTTTC
15	TRBV19	few	TRBJ1-1	.	CASSMAQGVNTEAFF	TGTGCCAGTAGTATGGCTCAGGGAGTGAACACTGAAGCTTTCTTT
13	TRBV7-2	few	TRBJ2-5	.	CASSLGDLRTQYF	TGTGCCAGCAGCTTAGGAGACCTTCGGACCCAGTACTTC
13	TRBV7-9	.	TRBJ1-1	.	CASSPQDNTEAFF	TGTGCCAGCAGCCCTCAGGACAACACTGAAGCTTTCTTT
13	TRBV7-3	.	TRBJ1-2	.	CASSSGEGAGYTF	TGTGCCAGCAGTTCGGGGGAGGGAGCCGGCTACACCTTC
13	TRBV19	.	TRBJ1-1	.	CASSTSVNTEAFF	.
13	TRBV7-3	many	TRBJ1-1	.	CASSTSRYTEAFF	TGTGCCAGCAGCACCTCTCGCTACACTGAAGCTTTCTTT
16	TRBV2	few	TRBJ2-7	TRBD2	CASMGGGASGNYEQYF	TGTGCCAGCATGGGGGGAGGGGCTAGCGGAAACTACGAGCAGTACTTC
13	TRBV12-3/TRBV12-4	many	TRBJ1-1	.	CASSPGGSTEAFF	TGTGCCAGCAGTCCCGGCGGGAGCACTGAAGCTTTCTTT